Here is one TCR beta chain with its context. The same CDR3 also results from other DNA sequences found in this sample. Germline CDR1 MNHEY, CDR2 SMNVEV (reference sequence). Trimming removed 2 bases from V and 1 base from J, with 11 bases in between. The CDR3 is 15 residues long. The data stem from a study of T cell changes during pregnancy in multiple sclerosis. Assay: immunoSEQ multiplex PCR; the TCRdb copy retains only in-frame clones and omits some. The table has around 50,000 clones, over 75% seen once; the top ten hold under 9.5%. The origin of this receptor is a female donor with multiple sclerosis, enrolled in a pregnancy study. This chain joins TRBV27 and TRBJ1-2; D unclear. Sequenced here: CD8+ T cells from peripheral blood mononuclear cells, sampled in the second trimester of pregnancy. The CDR3 DNA is TGTGCCAGCAGTTTAAACCCGGTTCTTAACTATGGCTACACCTTC. This encodes CASSLNPVLNYGYTF.